A single TCR beta chain is shown here with its context. Its antigen specificity is not known. Base qualities are not recorded, but no much larger clone differs from it by a single base. Library preparation was by the immunoSEQ multiplex PCR assay. In the original analysis: A statistical classification framework was built to diagnose cytomegalovirus status from the catalog of TCR beta chain sequences. The clones in this table, taken by TCRdb from immuneACCESS, are in-frame only. Not every clone is retained; where verified, under half of the shortfall comes from an unresolved V gene, and the cause of the rest is unknown. V and J calls and clone size are given by that table; D and trimming were obtained from the DNA. For this sample there are over 150,000 clones; roughly 96% appear just once. The ten largest clones capture 0.89% of the sample. The donors were included in the validation cohort of roughly 130 subjects, a group kept apart from the roughly 690-subject first cohort.

The germline V gene supplies CDR1 MNHEY and CDR2 SVGAGI. V gives up 1 base and J gives up 7 bases, and the segment between their germline ends measures 7 bases. The CDR3 sequence holds 12 residues, the cysteine and phenylalanine included. The entry retains the CDR3 DNA only, 36 bases that are in frame from base 1. The record originates from a study of cytomegalovirus exposure and HLA in healthy donors (dated by TCRdb to the late 2010s). About the full investigation: According to a later analysis, the roughly 120 validation repertoires were produced on the same platform as the approximately 600 repertoires of the first cohort. The aim of the study was to test whether cataloging public T cell receptors could identify signatures of past pathogen exposure. Besides the first cohort of roughly 660 subjects, a separate validation cohort made up of over 100 different subjects was used. To predict cytomegalovirus infection status, the study brought together high-throughput TCR immunosequencing, statistical association of individual TCRs with disease status, and machine learning.

The full study reports these points: Three of the identified cytomegalovirus-associated TCR beta chains were confirmed in vitro to be specific for cytomegalovirus antigens. The authors suggested that the approach could potentially be extended to other disease states and immunological phenotypes. Subsequent analysis determined that TCRs grouped into clusters in the first cohort also showed a tendency toward co-occurrence across the approximately 110 validation repertoires, and about 94% of cluster scores exceeded 0. A later analysis had no HLA typing for the validation cohort, so co-occurrence there was scored across all 130 or so repertoires. While some public TCRs were present in many individuals, most TCR sequences turned up only very rarely across donors. In the study, around 150 TCR beta chains were listed as associated with cytomegalovirus. Cytomegalovirus status was reported to be diagnosed by the classifier with high specificity and sensitivity in both the original and validation cohorts.

The TCR originated in a woman younger than 30 in good health and CMV-seronegative. What was sequenced was PBMCs. Recombination connected TRBV6-5 to TRBJ1-1; TRBD1 could be the D gene, as 5 bases match. The CDR3: CASSYWGGEAFF. The sequenced DNA is TGTGCCAGCAGTTACTGGGGCGGTGAAGCTTTCTTT.